Detailed here is one T cell receptor beta chain. In this sample, this clonotype turned up a few times. Its antigen is not yet known. There are no base qualities to consult, and no much larger clone falls within one base. The treatment or condition label of this sample denotes: allogeneic hematopoietic cell transplantation with graft depleted of TCRalphabeta T cells and CD19 B cells. Transplant recipients were children who received TCRalphabeta/CD19-depleted allogeneic hematopoietic cell grafts. This specimen belongs to a study of T-cell reconstitution after alpha-beta-depleted transplantation in children (dated by TCRdb to the mid-2010s). For the wider study: Using TCR repertoire profiling, the study followed T-cell immune reconstitution in a quantitative way in children after TCRalphabeta/CD19-depleted allogeneic hematopoietic cell transplantation.

Library preparation employed PCR. Sequenced using an Illumina HiSeq 2500. TCR library preparation used molecular barcoding, with unique molecular identifiers applied to normalize quantification of the TCRbeta repertoire. TCRdb passed the public sequencing reads through fastp at Q25 and MiXCR, retaining productive beta sequences. Every entry covers one CDR3 protein and lists the most common genes and DNA from its rows. For this sample the table gives under 250,000 distinct CDR3 sequences, of which about 24% were detected only once. The ten largest clones represent 4.8% of the sample. Overall results and qualifications from the work: About two months after transplant, the apparently early recovery of alphabetaT-cell counts reportedly depended on just several hundred clones that had expanded rapidly and came from non-depleted graft cells. The frequencies of hyperexpanded clones fell over the following months, and after one year, T-cell counts and TCRbeta diversity were mostly attributed to newly produced T cells. In some patients, high TCRbeta diversity at day 60 was attributed to recipient T cells and intrathymic progenitors that had survived conditioning.

The CDR3 holds 16 amino acids from the cysteine to the phenylalanine. CDR3 DNA is the only sequence kept; it has 48 bases, read in frame from the first base. The CDR1 and CDR2 encoded by the germline V gene are SNHLY and FYNNEI. Unmatched junction bases come to 9, with V trimmed by 3 bases and J by 5 bases. The material was PBMCs, mostly from graft donor cells, obtained 360 days after TCRalphabeta/CD19-depleted stem cell transplant. This sequence uses TRBV2 and TRBJ2-2, with 7 central nucleotides matching TRBD2. This TCR was sampled from a female patient aged 2 to 10 who had a stem cell transplant for congenital amegakaryocytic thrombocytopenia, so the T cells may come from the graft donor. The DNA reads as follows: TGTGCCAGCAGTGATTGGGCTAGCGGATATACCGGGGAGCTGTTTTTT. It translates as CASSDWASGYTGELFF.